This T cell receptor (beta chain) was sequenced for a study of tumor and adjacent non-tumor tissue in lung cancer. Turning to the study itself: The patients, roughly 9 men and roughly 5 women, were 31 to 76 with stage I to III disease.

TCRbeta libraries were built with three rounds of nested PCR, modified from ARM-PCR. TCRdb reprocessed the multiplex PCR reads via MiXCR and lists one record per CDR3 protein. Of tens of thousands of distinct CDR3 sequences listed, approximately 72% are singletons. RNA was extracted from bulk tissue without any cell sorting. On this clonotype: One end of the junction is discordant with germline, which a read error may explain.

This receptor was identified in a woman aged 40 to 55 with non-small cell lung cancer. Source material: lung tumor tissue.

The chain's CDR3 is CASNQNSRGSYGYTF. The DNA of the CDR3 is TGCGCCAGCAACCAAAACTCGAGAGGGTCCTATGGCTACACCTTC. V and J are TRBV4-1 and TRBJ1-2, with D uncertain. The CDR3 sequence is 15 residues long. Germline CDR1 is MGHRA and CDR2 is YSYEKL.